These 27 T cell receptor beta chains share one sample of origin, sequenced in a study of blood T cell repertoires in COVID-19. The protocol was immunoSEQ multiplex PCR, while the TCRdb copy is restricted to in-frame clones and leaves out a portion. There are some 200,000 clones in the sample; 94% occur only once, and approximately 0.69% lies in the top ten. Sequencing was performed on peripheral blood. All receptors come from a man aged 25-45 years with COVID-19, enrolled during active disease.

This sequence joins TRBV5-1 and TRBJ2-2, with D possibly matching TRBD1 (5 bases). The V end was cut by 0 bases, the J end by 8 bases, with 11 bases between. CDR3 size: 14 residues. The V gene's germline CDR1 is SGHRS and CDR2 YFSETQ. CDR3 sequence reads: CASSLAQGSGELFF. The CDR3 region has the DNA TGCGCCAGCAGCTTGGCCCAGGGTAGTGGGGAGCTGTTTTTT.

As DNA, the CDR3 is TGTGCCAGCAGCCCCCGGGACAGGGGTTACCACGAGCAGTACTTC. This translates into CASSPRDRGYHEQYF. The chain is built from TRBV13 and TRBJ2-7; 10 bases match TRBD1. The CDR3 length is 15 residues. CDR1 is PRHDT and CDR2 is FYEKMQ in the germline V gene (reference sequence). Unmatched junction bases numbered 9, after V lost 5 bases and J lost 5 bases. The full variable domain, its missing parts supplied by reference TRBV13 and TRBJ2-7, is AAGVIQSPRHLIKEKRETATLKCYPIPRHDTVYWYQQGPGQDPQFLISFYEKMQSDKGSIPDRFSAQQFSDYHSELNMSSLELGDSALYFCASSPRDRGYHEQYFGPGTRLTVT.

The CDR3 bases are TGTGCCAGCAGCCCTCGACAGGGCGCGAACACCGGGGAGCTGTTTTTT. Protein product: CASSPRQGANTGELFF. The chain is built from TRBV7-6 and TRBJ2-2; 7 nucleotides align to TRBD1. The CDR3 runs 16 residues. Germline V gene data show CDR1 as SGHVS and CDR2 as FNYEAQ. V shed 5 bases and J 0 bases; nucleotides not matched to a gene: 6.

V gene TRBV2 combines with J gene TRBJ2-5; 7 bases are a match to TRBD2. Germline loops: CDR1 SNHLY, CDR2 FYNNEI. With V trimmed by 5 bases and J by 1 base, 4 bases remained unmatched. The CDR3 totals 14 residues. As DNA, the CDR3 is TGTGCCAGCAGTCAGACTAGCCCCCAAGAGACCCAGTACTTC. Its protein product is CASSQTSPQETQYF. Looking up the rest from reference TRBV2 and TRBJ2-5 gives the full variable domain: EPEVTQTPSHQVTQMGQEVILRCVPISNHLYFYWYRQILGQKVEFLVSFYNNEISEKSEIFDDQFSVERPDGSNFTLKIRSTKLEDSAMYFCASSQTSPQETQYFGPGTRLLVL.

The chain has TRBV7-9 and TRBJ1-6; 8 bases match TRBD1. The germline gives CDR1 SEHNR, CDR2 FQNEAQ (reference sequence). The trim removed 2 bases at V and 5 bases at J, leaving 8 bases unmatched. This CDR3 has 17 residues. The CDR3 DNA follows: TGTGCCAGCAGCTTATGGAGAGGGACAGGACATAATTCACCCCTCCACTTT. Encoded protein: CASSLWRGTGHNSPLHF.

This clone has just one count. V usage is TRBV20-1 and J usage is TRBJ2-2; 8 bases match TRBD2. The CDR3 covers 14 residues. In germline, CDR1 is DFQATT, CDR2 SNEGSKA (reference sequence). Trimming at V came to 6 bases and at J to 4 bases, leaving 7 bases not matched to a gene. CDR3: CSASPGGATGELFF. CDR3 in DNA: TGCAGTGCCAGTCCCGGGGGGGCCACCGGGGAGCTGTTTTTT.

The chain has TRBV18 and TRBJ2-5; maybe TRBD2 (6 bases). The CDR3 is 14 residues long. CDR1 and CDR2 from the germline V gene are KGHSH and LQKENI. Trimming pared 5 bases from V and 4 bases from J, leaving 14 bases between. The chain's CDR3 is CASSSPGGAETQYF. In nucleotides, the CDR3 is TGTGCCAGCTCATCCCCCGGCGGGGCAGAGACCCAGTACTTC. The variable domain in full, completed from reference TRBV18 and TRBJ2-5, reads NAGVMQNPRHLVRRRGQEARLRCSPMKGHSHVYWYRQLPEEGLKFMVYLQKENIIDESGMPKERFSAEFPKEGPSILRIQQVVRGDSAAYFCASSSPGGAETQYFGPGTRLLVL.

This chain joins TRBV7-2 and TRBJ1-6, with D possibly TRBD1 on 6 matching bases. CDR1 SGHTA and CDR2 FQGNSA come from the germline V gene. Trimming left V 1 base short and J 8 bases short, with 12 bases between. This CDR3 comprises 15 residues. This CDR3 is CASSLEGVFDSPLHF. Written as DNA, the CDR3 is TGTGCCAGCAGCTTAGAGGGGGTTTTTGATTCACCCCTCCACTTT.

This chain links TRBV3-1 (or the pseudogene TRBV3-2) with TRBJ1-1; 8 positions agree with TRBD1. CDR1 and CDR2 from the germline V gene are LGHDT and YNNKEL (reference sequence). V lost 2 bases to trimming and J lost 3 bases; unmatched junction nucleotides: 5. This CDR3 region has 15 residues. In nucleotides, the CDR3 is TGTGCCAGCAGCCAACAGGGGGCAATGGACACTGAAGCTTTCTTT. Translating gives CASSQQGAMDTEAFF.

DNA for the CDR3: TGTGCCAGCACCCCCCGGGATTCGAGTCAGCCCCAGCATTTT. It is translated as CASTPRDSSQPQHF. The chain carries TRBV6-5 and TRBJ1-5; D not resolved. This CDR3 has 14 residues. Trimming left V 7 bases short and J 6 bases short, with 16 bases between. Germline V lookup: CDR1 MNHEY, CDR2 SVGAGI.

The rearrangement joins TRBV11-1 to TRBJ1-1, with TRBD1 identical over 9 bases. Germline trimming cut 5 bases from V and 8 bases from J; bases unmatched to any gene: 15. The CDR3 has 16 amino acids. From germline, CDR1 is SGHAT and CDR2 FQDESV (reference sequence). This CDR3 reads CASSPTPLTGGKEAFF. For the CDR3, the DNA is TGTGCCAGCAGCCCAACCCCCCTTACAGGGGGCAAGGAAGCTTTCTTT.

This chain links TRBV7-9 with TRBJ1-2, with D perhaps matching TRBD1 (6 bases). The CDR3 consists of 16 residues. Trimming removed 5 bases at V and 6 bases at J, with 22 bases between. Germline lookup yields CDR1 SEHNR and CDR2 FQNEAQ (reference sequence). CDR3 DNA sequence: TGTGCCAGCAGCCCAACTATCAGGGGCGCGAGTAATGGCTACACCTTC. It is translated as CASSPTIRGASNGYTF.

The genes are TRBV7-6 and TRBJ2-7, with D maybe TRBD1 (6 bases). The germline V and J ends were trimmed by 1 base and 1 base, with 17 bases remaining between them. The CDR3 has 17 amino acids. Germline lookup yields CDR1 SGHVS and CDR2 FNYEAQ. The CDR3 here is CASSLEPSIGGSYEQYF. In DNA form, the CDR3 reads TGTGCCAGCAGCTTAGAGCCGTCGATAGGGGGATCCTACGAGCAGTACTTC.

V gene TRBV3-1 (or the pseudogene TRBV3-2) combines with J gene TRBJ1-5; D remains unclear. Germline V lookup: CDR1 LGHDT, CDR2 YNNKEL (reference sequence). The CDR3 runs 13 residues. The V gene lost 0 bases and the J gene lost 5 bases, with 5 bases spanning the gap. CDR3 sequence (DNA): TGTGCCAGCAGCCAAGATAGATATCAGCCCCAGCATTTT. Protein sequence: CASSQDRYQPQHF.

This sequence joins TRBV6-5 and TRBJ1-1; 9 bases map to TRBD1. The V and J ends lost 6 bases and 4 bases, in that order; junction bases with no gene match: 3. Germline V gene data show CDR1 as MNHEY and CDR2 as SVGAGI. CDR3 size: 13 residues. DNA for the CDR3: TGTGCCAGCAGGGGGACAGGGTTCACTGAAGCTTTCTTT. Protein product: CASRGTGFTEAFF.

The chain couples TRBV6-1 to TRBJ2-1, with 8 bases lining up with TRBD2. This CDR3 comprises 16 residues. V lost 0 bases and J lost 5; bases outside the gene matches: 6. Germline V lookup: CDR1 MNHNS, CDR2 SASEGT. CDR3 protein: CASSEAERGSHNEQFF. CDR3 in DNA: TGTGCCAGCAGTGAAGCCGAGCGGGGGTCCCACAATGAGCAGTTCTTC.

The chain carries TRBV6-6 and TRBJ1-5; TRBD1 is a possible D gene (5 bases). Trimming took 2 bases from V and 7 from J, leaving 18 bases between them. From germline, CDR1 is MNHNY and CDR2 SVGAGI (reference sequence). The length of the CDR3 is 16 residues. The CDR3 coding sequence is TGTGCCAGCAGTTACGGTGTTGGGGGGTTCGGGCAGCCCCAGCATTTT. It encodes CASSYGVGGFGQPQHF.

The chain is built from TRBV3-1 (or the pseudogene TRBV3-2) and TRBJ2-3, with TRBD2 matching over 10 bases. The length of the CDR3 is 16 residues. Trimming cost V 1 base and J 6 bases; bases outside gene matches: 7. Germline V gene sequence: CDR1 LGHDT, CDR2 YNNKEL (reference sequence). CDR3 sequence (DNA): TGTGCCAGCAGCCAAGCTGCAGCGGGGGGGCCTGATACGCAGTATTTT. Amino acids: CASSQAAAGGPDTQYF.

V usage is TRBV3-1 (or the pseudogene TRBV3-2) and J usage is TRBJ2-3; 13 bases match TRBD2. The V gene end was trimmed by 4 bases and the J gene end by 2 bases; junction bases not matched to a gene: 9. Germline values: CDR1 LGHDT, CDR2 YNNKEL (reference sequence). This CDR3 is 18 amino acids long. CDR3 in amino acids: CASSRAGTSGANTDTQYF. The CDR3 DNA follows: TGTGCCAGCAGCCGGGCCGGGACTAGCGGGGCGAACACAGATACGCAGTATTTT.

The genes are TRBV27 and TRBJ2-1, with 11 bases identical to TRBD2. Germline V gene data show CDR1 as MNHEY and CDR2 as SMNVEV (reference sequence). Trimming at V came to 5 bases and at J to 0 bases, leaving 12 bases not matched to a gene. The CDR3 is made up of 19 amino acids. The CDR3 here is CASSPSASGGPSSYNEQFF. The CDR3 DNA reads as TGTGCCAGCAGTCCCTCGGCTAGCGGGGGGCCGAGCTCCTACAATGAGCAGTTCTTC.

The CDR3 here is CASSPDRGNQPQHF. DNA for the CDR3: TGTGCCAGCTCTCCCGACAGGGGCAATCAGCCCCAGCATTTT. The chain employs TRBV18 and TRBJ1-5, with 7 positions matching TRBD1. This CDR3 spans 14 amino acids. CDR1 is KGHSH, CDR2 LQKENI, per germline. Trimming at V came to 6 bases and at J to 2 bases, leaving 4 bases not matched to a gene.

This chain links TRBV24-1 with TRBJ1-2; D possibly corresponds to TRBD1 (6 bases). Germline V lookup: CDR1 KGHDR, CDR2 SFDVKD. Trimming took 6 bases from V and 10 from J, leaving 11 bases between them. The CDR3 has 11 residues. The CDR3: CATSSGGPYTF. The CDR3 coding sequence is TGTGCCACCAGTTCTGGGGGCCCCTACACCTTC.

This clone has only one observation. This chain connects TRBV4-2 to TRBJ2-5, with 8 bases aligning to TRBD2. Germline CDR1 reads LGHNA; CDR2 reads YNFKEQ. The ends lost 0 bases at V and 4 bases at J; junction bases unmatched: 16. The CDR3 covers 19 residues. In nucleotides, the CDR3 is TGTGCCAGCAGCCAAGATTCGACTAGCGAATTAGGGATTCCAGAGACCCAGTACTTC. Its translation is CASSQDSTSELGIPETQYF.

The chain recombines TRBV24-1 with TRBJ2-1; 13 bases fit TRBD2. CDR1 is KGHDR, CDR2 SFDVKD, per germline. V lost 9 bases to trimming and J lost 10 bases; unmatched junction nucleotides: 11. The CDR3 extends over 15 amino acids. The CDR3 nucleotides are TGTGCCACCGGGTTACTAGCGGGGGGGCAGGAAGAGCAGTTCTTC. This encodes CATGLLAGGQEEQFF.

This chain links TRBV29-1 with TRBJ1-1; D uncertain. The CDR3 runs 11 residues. V was clipped by 0 bases and J by 13 bases, with 12 bases between them. Per germline, CDR1 SQVTM and CDR2 ANQGSEA. The CDR3 region is CSVEEGVQHFF. CDR3 coding DNA: TGCAGCGTTGAAGAAGGTGTACAGCATTTCTTT.

This sequence joins TRBV5-1 and TRBJ2-5; maybe TRBD2 (5 bases). Germline-derived CDR1 and CDR2 are SGHRS and YFSETQ. Deletions cut 3 bases from V and 4 bases from J, with 22 bases between. There are 17 residues in the CDR3. The chain's CDR3 is CASSSTYYAARGETQYF. CDR3 coding DNA: TGCGCCAGCAGCTCGACCTATTATGCAGCTCGGGGAGAGACCCAGTACTTC.

The V gene is TRBV29-1, the J gene TRBJ1-2; possibly TRBD1 for D (5 bases). This CDR3 comprises 12 residues. CDR1 SQVTM and CDR2 ANQGSEA come from the germline V gene. Trimming shortened V by 7 bases and J by 0 bases, and 9 bases separated the two germline ends. CDR3 protein: CSDEDTNYGYTF. For the CDR3, the DNA is TGCAGCGACGAGGACACTAACTATGGCTACACCTTC.